This T cell receptor (beta chain) was profiled in a study of OX40 agonist ivuxolimab in advanced cancers. Turning to the study itself: Ivuxolimab, an agonistic anti-OX40 (CD134) antibody, was given to patients. With a range of about 23 to 90, age averaged about 58 years, and about 82% were male.

Assay: immunoSEQ multiplex PCR; the TCRdb copy retains only in-frame clones and omits some. The sample comprises around 26,000 clones, 88% of which are singletons, and about 20% rests with the top ten. This CDR3 contains 17 residues. Trimming cost V 1 base and J 3 bases, with 17 bases left between them. The germline V gene has CDR1 SGHNT and CDR2 YYREEE (reference sequence). This clonotype originated in an adult with an advanced solid tumor such as melanoma, head and neck, liver or kidney cancer. The source material was CD4+ or CD8+ T cells sorted from blood, sampled in a trial of the OX40 agonist ivuxolimab. The chain has TRBV5-4 and TRBJ1-3; D is unresolved. The CDR3 DNA is TGTGCCAGCAGCTTGAGGGAGAGTGCCACCGTTGGAAACACCATATATTTT. Amino acid sequence: CASSLRESATVGNTIYF.